This entry features one T cell receptor beta chain sequence. As yet, its antigen is unknown. TCRdb re-called the 5' RACE reads; every CDR3 protein appears as one record, without DNA. Its listing shows a few hundred thousand distinct CDR3 sequences. CDR3 length: 13 amino acids. Germline CDR1 is LGHNA and CDR2 is YSLEER. This sample was taken from a study of monozygotic twins with inflammatory bowel disease. The study, taken as a whole, reports: Differences in immunosuppressive treatment may have been a source of added variability in patient repertoires.

This receptor was taken from a human donor with ulcerative colitis or Crohn's disease, or a healthy co-twin of an affected twin (not recorded which). Source material: blood. The chain combines TRBV4-3 with TRBJ1-1; absent DNA, TCRdb's TRBD1 call cannot be checked. CDR3 residues: CASSRTGQAIAFF.